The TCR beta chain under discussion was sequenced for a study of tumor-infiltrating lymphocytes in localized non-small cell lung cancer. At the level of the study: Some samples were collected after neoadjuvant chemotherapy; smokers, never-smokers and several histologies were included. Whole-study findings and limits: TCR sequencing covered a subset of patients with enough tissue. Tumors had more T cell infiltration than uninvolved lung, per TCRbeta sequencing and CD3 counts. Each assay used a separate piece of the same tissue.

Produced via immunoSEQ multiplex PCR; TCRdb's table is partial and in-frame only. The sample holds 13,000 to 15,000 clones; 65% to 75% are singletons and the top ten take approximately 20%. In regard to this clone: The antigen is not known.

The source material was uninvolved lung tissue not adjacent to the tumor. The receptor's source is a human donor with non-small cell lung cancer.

The CDR3 nucleotides are TGTGCCAGCAGCTTTCGTGGGGGGACCACCGGGGAGCTGTTTTTT. Protein sequence: CASSFRGGTTGELFF. This rearrangement joins TRBV11-3 to TRBJ2-2; a weak D match, TRBD2 (6 bases). This CDR3 has 15 amino acids. Trimming stripped 3 bases from V and 4 bases from J, with 12 bases between. The V gene's germline CDR1 is SGHNT and CDR2 YENEEA. The full variable domain, completed using reference TRBV11-3 and TRBJ2-2, is EAGVVQSPRYKIIEKKQPVAFWCNPISGHNTLYWYLQNLGQGPELLIRYENEEAVDDSQLPKDRFSAERLKGVDSTLKIQPAELGDSAVYLCASSFRGGTTGELFFGEGSRLTVL.